The TCR beta chain under discussion was sequenced for a study of cytomegalovirus exposure and HLA in healthy donors. About this clone itself: Its antigen is not identified.

Study-wide results and caveats: Later, an analysis showed that TCR beta chains associated with HLA were more clonally expanded than others that were equally common.

PCR employed 60 Vbeta and 13 Jbeta primers. Clones were read by immunoSEQ multiplex PCR, and TCRdb kept only the in-frame ones, dropping some. The sample carries around 130,000 clones, 70% to 85% recorded once. Germline lookup yields CDR1 LNHDA and CDR2 SQIVND (reference sequence). This CDR3 region has 14 residues. The V and J ends lost 6 bases and 5 bases respectively, with 16 bases between them. J is TRBJ1-1 and V is TRBV19; D may be TRBD1 (5 bases). This clonotype was obtained from a boy between 10 and 17 years old in good health and CMV-seronegative. The source material was PBMCs. Here the CDR3 reads CASSNGRGGTEAFF. CDR3 DNA: TGTGCCAGTAGCAACGGGAGGGGAGGGACTGAAGCTTTCTTT.